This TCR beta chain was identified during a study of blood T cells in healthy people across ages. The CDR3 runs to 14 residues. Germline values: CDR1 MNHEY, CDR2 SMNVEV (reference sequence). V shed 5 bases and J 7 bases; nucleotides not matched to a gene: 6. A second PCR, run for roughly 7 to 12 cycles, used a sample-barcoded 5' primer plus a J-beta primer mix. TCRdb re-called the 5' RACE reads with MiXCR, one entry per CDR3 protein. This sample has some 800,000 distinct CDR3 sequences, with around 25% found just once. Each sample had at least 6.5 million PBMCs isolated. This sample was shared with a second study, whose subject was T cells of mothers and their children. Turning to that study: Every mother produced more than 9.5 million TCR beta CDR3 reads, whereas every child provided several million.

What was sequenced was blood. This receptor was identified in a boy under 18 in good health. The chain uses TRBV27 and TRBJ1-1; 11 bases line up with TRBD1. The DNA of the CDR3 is TGTGCCAGCAGTCCTGGACAGGGGGCAAGTGAAGCTTTCTTT. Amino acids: CASSPGQGASEAFF.